This entry features one T cell receptor beta chain sequence. These data are taken from a study of molecular identifiers for immune sequencing clone quantification. The V and J ends lost 1 base and 4 bases respectively, with 15 bases between them. This CDR3 contains 16 residues. The germline V gene has CDR1 SGHNT and CDR2 YENEEA. MiXCR, applied by TCRdb to the PCR reads, yields one record per CDR3 protein. The repertoire includes about 510,000 distinct CDR3 sequences, roughly 23% of them detected once, and around 0.86% sits in the top ten. V is TRBV11-3 and J is TRBJ2-3; no firm D call. This receptor was obtained from a human donor in good health. Some libraries in this study had Jurkat cell RNA spiked in. Sequencing was carried out using naive CD8+ T cells from blood, with Jurkat cell RNA spiked in. The subset here: FACS-sorted CD8+CD4-CCR7+CD45RA+ naive T cells. The CDR3 loop reads CASSLAVGRNADTQYF. The CDR3 nucleotides are TGTGCCAGCAGCTTAGCCGTGGGAAGGAACGCAGATACGCAGTATTTT.